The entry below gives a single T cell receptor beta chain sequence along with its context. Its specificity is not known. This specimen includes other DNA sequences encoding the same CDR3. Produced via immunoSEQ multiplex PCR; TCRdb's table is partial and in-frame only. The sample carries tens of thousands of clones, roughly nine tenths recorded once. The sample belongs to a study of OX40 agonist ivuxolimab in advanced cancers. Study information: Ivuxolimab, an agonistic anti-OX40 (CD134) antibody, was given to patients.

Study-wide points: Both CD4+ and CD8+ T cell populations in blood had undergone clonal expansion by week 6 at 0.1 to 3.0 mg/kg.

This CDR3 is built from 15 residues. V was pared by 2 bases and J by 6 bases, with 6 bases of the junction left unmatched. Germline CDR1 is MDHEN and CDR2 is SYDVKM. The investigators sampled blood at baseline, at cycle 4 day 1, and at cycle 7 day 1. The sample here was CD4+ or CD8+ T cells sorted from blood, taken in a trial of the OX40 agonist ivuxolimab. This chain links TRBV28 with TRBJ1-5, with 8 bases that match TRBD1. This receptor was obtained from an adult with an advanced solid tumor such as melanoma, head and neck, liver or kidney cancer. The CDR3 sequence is CASSLGQGYRQPQHF. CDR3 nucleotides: TGTGCCAGCAGTTTAGGACAGGGTTATCGTCAGCCCCAGCATTTT.